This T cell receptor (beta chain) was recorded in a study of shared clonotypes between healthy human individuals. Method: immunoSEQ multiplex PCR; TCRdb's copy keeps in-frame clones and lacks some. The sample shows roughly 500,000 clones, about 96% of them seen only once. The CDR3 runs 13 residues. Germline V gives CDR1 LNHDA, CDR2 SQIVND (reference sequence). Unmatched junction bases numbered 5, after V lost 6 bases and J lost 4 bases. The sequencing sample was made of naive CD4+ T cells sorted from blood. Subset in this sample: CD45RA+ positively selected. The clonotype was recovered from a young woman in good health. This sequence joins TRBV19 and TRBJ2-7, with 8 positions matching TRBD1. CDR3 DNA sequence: TGTGCCAGTAGGGGCACAGGGGGGTACGAGCAGTACTTC. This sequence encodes CASRGTGGYEQYF.